The clone carrying this TCR beta chain has ten or more counts. Then a second PCR, running roughly 7 to 11 cycles, was carried out with a sample-barcoded 5' primer and a J-beta primer mix. MiXCR, run by TCRdb on the 5' RACE reads, gives a single entry per CDR3 protein. Here the sample spans 1.5 million or so distinct CDR3 sequences, approximately 42% being singletons. The record originates from a study of blood T cells in healthy people across ages. The germline V and J ends were trimmed by 0 bases and 2 bases, with 10 bases remaining between them. The V gene's germline CDR1 is LNHNV and CDR2 YYDKDF (reference sequence). The length of the CDR3 is 15 residues.

What was sequenced was blood. The origin of this receptor is a woman aged 18-35 years in good health. The chain has TRBV15 and TRBJ2-5; D is ambiguous. The CDR3 sequence: CATSRDRAEQETQYF. Here the CDR3 DNA reads TGTGCCACCAGCAGAGATAGGGCAGAACAAGAGACCCAGTACTTC.